A single sample is the source of the 7 T cell receptor beta chains below, sequenced in a study of T cell changes during pregnancy in multiple sclerosis. TCRdb's copy holds only in-frame clones and misses some; the assay was immunoSEQ multiplex PCR. The top ten clones hold less than 3.5% of a sample with some 60,000 clones, about 90% of them seen once. Sequencing used peripheral blood, obtained in the third trimester of pregnancy. All receptors come from a female donor in good health, enrolled as a control in a pregnancy study.

The chain couples TRBV23-1 to TRBJ1-5; TRBD1 matches at 9 bases. TRBV23-1 is an ORF, with its function uncertain. This CDR3 is built from 17 residues. Trimming removed 4 bases from V and 7 bases from J; junction bases left unmatched: 14. The CDR3 spells CASSLCYRTGDRQPQHF. The CDR3 nucleotides read TGCGCCAGCAGTCTTTGTTATCGGACAGGGGATCGACAGCCCCAGCATTTT.

The chain joins TRBV5-1 to TRBJ2-7; 9 bases are shared with TRBD1. Germline V lookup: CDR1 SGHRS, CDR2 YFSETQ. The J segment lost 1 base and the V segment lost 1 base, leaving 3 bases of the junction unmatched. The CDR3 spans 15 residues. The CDR3 DNA sequence: TGCGCCAGCAGCTTGCCCGGACAGGGGTCCTACGAGCAGTACTTC. The encoded protein is CASSLPGQGSYEQYF.

This rearrangement joins TRBV4-3 to TRBJ2-1; D remains unclear. This CDR3 spans 16 amino acids. Trimming took 4 bases from V and 0 from J, leaving 13 bases between them. The germline V gene has CDR1 LGHNA and CDR2 YSLEER. The DNA for the CDR3 is TGCGCCAGCAGCCCTACCGACTTCGTCTCCTACAATGAGCAGTTCTTC. It specifies CASSPTDFVSYNEQFF.

Worth noting for this clone: Different DNA sequences within this sample yield the same CDR3. V gene TRBV6-1 combines with J gene TRBJ2-3; TRBD2 matches 13 bases. The trim removed 2 bases at V and 6 bases at J, leaving 2 bases unmatched. CDR3 length: 15 amino acids. Germline V gene lookup returns CDR1 MNHNS and CDR2 SASEGT. The chain's CDR3 is CASSETSGGADTQYF. The CDR3 nucleotides read TGTGCCAGCAGTGAAACTAGCGGGGGGGCGGATACGCAGTATTTT.

In this sample, this clone turned up a few times. J is TRBJ1-1 and V is TRBV18; no reliable D call. Trimming took off 8 bases at V and 3 bases at J, with 19 bases between the two ends. CDR1 is KGHSH and CDR2 is LQKENI in the germline V gene. The CDR3 totals 15 residues. The chain's CDR3 is CASLGLLGVDTEAFF. The CDR3 DNA sequence: TGTGCCAGCCTCGGACTTCTCGGGGTTGACACTGAAGCTTTCTTT.

This chain uses TRBV6-1 with TRBJ1-6, with 7 bases identical to TRBD1. Germline lookup yields CDR1 MNHNS and CDR2 SASEGT. This CDR3 is built from 14 residues. J was trimmed by 8 bases and V by 5 bases; bases with no gene match: 6. CDR3 in DNA: TGTGCCAGCAGTCCCGGGACAGACGATTCACCCCTCCACTTT. This codes for CASSPGTDDSPLHF.

The chain carries TRBV11-2 and TRBJ1-5; D is unresolved. V lost 0 bases and J lost 4, with 7 bases in between. The CDR3 extends over 14 amino acids. The germline CDR1 and CDR2 sequences are SGHAT and FQNNGV. CDR3: CASSLERVNQPQHF. In DNA, the CDR3 is TGTGCCAGCAGCTTAGAGCGGGTAAATCAGCCCCAGCATTTT.